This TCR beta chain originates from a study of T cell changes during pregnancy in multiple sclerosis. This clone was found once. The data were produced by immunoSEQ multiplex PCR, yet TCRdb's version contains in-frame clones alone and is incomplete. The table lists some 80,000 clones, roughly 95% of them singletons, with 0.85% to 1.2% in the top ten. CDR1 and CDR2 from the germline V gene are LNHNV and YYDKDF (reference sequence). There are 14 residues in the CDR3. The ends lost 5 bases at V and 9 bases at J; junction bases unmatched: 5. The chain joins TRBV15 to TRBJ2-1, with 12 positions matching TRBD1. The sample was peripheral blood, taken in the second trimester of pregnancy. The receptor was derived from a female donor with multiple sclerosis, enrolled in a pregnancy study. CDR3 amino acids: CATSGDRGPGEQFF. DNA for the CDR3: TGTGCCACCAGCGGGGACAGGGGGCCCGGTGAGCAGTTCTTC.